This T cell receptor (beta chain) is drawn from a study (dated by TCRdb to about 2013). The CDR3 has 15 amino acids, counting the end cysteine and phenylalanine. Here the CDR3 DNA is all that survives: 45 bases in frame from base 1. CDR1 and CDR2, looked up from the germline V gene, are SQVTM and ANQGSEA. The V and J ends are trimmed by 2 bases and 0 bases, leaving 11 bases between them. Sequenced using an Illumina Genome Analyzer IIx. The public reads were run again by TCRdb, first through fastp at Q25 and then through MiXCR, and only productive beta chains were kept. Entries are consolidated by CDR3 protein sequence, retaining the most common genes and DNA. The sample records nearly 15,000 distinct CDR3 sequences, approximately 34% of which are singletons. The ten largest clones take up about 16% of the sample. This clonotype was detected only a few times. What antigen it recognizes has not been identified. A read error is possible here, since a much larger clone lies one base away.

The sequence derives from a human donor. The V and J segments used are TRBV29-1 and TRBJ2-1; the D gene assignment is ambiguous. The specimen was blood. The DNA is TGCAGCGTTGAAAATCGACATAGCTCCTACAATGAGCAGTTCTTC. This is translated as CSVENRHSSYNEQFF.